This is a list of T cell receptor beta chains from one sample in a study of blood T cell repertoires in COVID-19. Clones were sequenced by immunoSEQ multiplex PCR, and TCRdb holds only the in-frame ones, with some missing. This table has about 180,000 clones, around 90% appearing once. Sequencing input: peripheral blood. The receptor set was obtained from a man between 60 and 70 years old with COVID-19, enrolled during active disease. CDR3s include the opening cysteine and the closing phenylalanine or tryptophan. D genes are given only for firm matches. Size is stated for part of the rows, as once, few or many counts, or as a class when the clone is expanded.

>TRBJ1-2|TRBD1|NA|TRBV24-1
TGTGCCACCAGTGACGGCACAGACAGGGCTGCTATCTATGGCTACACCTTC
CATSDGTDRAAIYGYTF
>TRBJ2-7|TRBD2|few|TRBV30
TGTGCCTGGAGTGTACCGATTGAGGCGGGAGGCATTGGCGAGCAGTACTTC
CAWSVPIEAGGIGEQYF
>TRBJ2-4|NA|once|TRBV7-8
TGTGCCAGCAGCTTGTCCGAGAAGACCAAAAACATTCAGTACTTC
CASSLSEKTKNIQYF
>TRBJ2-1|NA|NA|TRBV6-2/TRBV6-3
TGTGCCAGCAGTTCGGGGGCCTACAATGAGCAGTTCTTC
CASSSGAYNEQFF
>TRBJ1-6|NA|NA|TRBV7-8
TGTGCCAGTCAGATTGGCAGGGCCGGTAATTCACCCCTCCACTTT
CASQIGRAGNSPLHF
>TRBJ1-2|NA|few|TRBV6-6
TGTGCCAGCAGAAGCCACCGGGAGAACTATGGCTACACCTTC
CASRSHRENYGYTF
>TRBJ2-7|NA|NA|TRBV5-1
TGCGCCAGCAGCCTGGGGCCGGAGAGCGACTACGAGCAGTACTTC
CASSLGPESDYEQYF
>TRBJ1-3|NA|NA|TRBV19
TGTGCCACCAGTATTGAGCGCTCCCCTGGAAACACCATATATTTT
CATSIERSPGNTIYF
>TRBJ2-2|NA|NA|TRBV13
TGTGCCAGCAGCTTAGAACTAACCGACACCGGGGAGCTGTTTTTT
CASSLELTDTGELFF
>TRBJ2-7|NA|NA|TRBV15
TGTGCCACCAGCAGGAACACAGGGCCCTACGAGCAGTACTTC
CATSRNTGPYEQYF
>TRBJ1-6|NA|NA|TRBV12-3/TRBV12-4
TGTGCCAGCCGAGGACAGCCGAATTCACCCCTCCACTTT
CASRGQPNSPLHF
>TRBJ2-7|TRBD1|once|TRBV7-2
TGTGCCAGCAGCTCTCGACAGGGTCGGATTGACTACGAGCAGTACTTC
CASSSRQGRIDYEQYF
>TRBJ2-1|NA|NA|TRBV24-1
TGTGCCACCAGTGCCGCGAATGGCAATGAGCAGTTCTTC
CATSAANGNEQFF
>TRBJ2-1|TRBD2|NA|TRBV6-2/TRBV6-3
TGTGCCAGCAGTTACGAGGCTAGCGGCTACAATGAGCAGTTCTTC
CASSYEASGYNEQFF